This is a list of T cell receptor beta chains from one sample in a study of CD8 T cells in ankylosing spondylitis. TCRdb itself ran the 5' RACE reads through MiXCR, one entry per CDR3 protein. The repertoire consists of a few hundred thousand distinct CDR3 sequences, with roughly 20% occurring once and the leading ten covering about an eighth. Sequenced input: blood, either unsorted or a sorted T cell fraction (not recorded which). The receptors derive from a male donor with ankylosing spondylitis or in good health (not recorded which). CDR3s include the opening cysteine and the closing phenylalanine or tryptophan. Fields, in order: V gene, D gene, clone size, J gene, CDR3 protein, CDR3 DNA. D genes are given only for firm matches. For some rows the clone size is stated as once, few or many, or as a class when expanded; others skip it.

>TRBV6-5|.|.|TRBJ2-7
CASSAPAYEQYF
TGTGCCAGCAGCGCCCCCGCCTACGAGCAGTACTTC
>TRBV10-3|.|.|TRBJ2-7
CAIRPGGGYEQYF
TGTGCCATCAGGCCAGGTGGAGGATACGAGCAGTACTTC
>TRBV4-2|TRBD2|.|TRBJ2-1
CASSQDWGGYVEFF
TGTGCCAGCAGCCAAGATTGGGGGGGATATGTTGAGTTCTTC
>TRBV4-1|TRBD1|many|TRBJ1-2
CASSLPGTVNYGYTF
TGCGCCAGCAGCCTTCCTGGGACAGTAAACTATGGCTACACCTTC
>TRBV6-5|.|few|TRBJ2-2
CASSFRQVGTGELFF
TGTGCCAGCAGTTTTAGACAGGTCGGCACCGGGGAGCTGTTTTTT
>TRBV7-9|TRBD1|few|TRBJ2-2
CASSLTGQGITGELFF
TGTGCCAGCAGCTTAACTGGACAGGGGATCACCGGGGAGCTGTTTTTT
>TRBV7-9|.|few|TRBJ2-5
CASSPPAGLETQYF
TGTGCCAGCAGCCCTCCGGCAGGGCTAGAGACCCAGTACTTC
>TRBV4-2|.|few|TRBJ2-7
CASRYGQSSSYEQYF
TGTGCCAGCAGATACGGACAGTCAAGCTCCTACGAGCAGTACTTC
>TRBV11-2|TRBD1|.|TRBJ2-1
CASSRTGYYNEQFF
TGTGCCAGCAGCCGGACAGGGTACTACAATGAGCAGTTCTTC
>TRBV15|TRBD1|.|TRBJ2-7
CATSNRGQSSYEQYF
TGTGCCACCAGCAATAGGGGACAGTCCTCCTACGAGCAGTACTTC
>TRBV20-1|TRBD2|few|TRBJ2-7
CSASTGLVYEQYF
TGCAGTGCTAGTACGGGACTAGTCTACGAGCAGTACTTC
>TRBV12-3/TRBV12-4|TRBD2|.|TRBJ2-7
CASSLKVRGLADYEQYF
TGTGCCAGCAGTTTAAAAGTCCGCGGACTAGCAGATTACGAGCAGTACTTC
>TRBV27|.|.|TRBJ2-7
CASGRGTSYEQYF
TGTGCCAGCGGGCGAGGAACGTCCTACGAGCAGTACTTC
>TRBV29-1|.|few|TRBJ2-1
CSVGLHEQFF
TGCAGCGTTGGGCTCCATGAGCAGTTCTTC
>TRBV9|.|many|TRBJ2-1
CASSVAYNEQFF
TGTGCCAGCAGCGTAGCTTACAATGAGCAGTTCTTC
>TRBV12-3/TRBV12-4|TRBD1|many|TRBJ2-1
CASSSGQALYNEQFF
TGTGCCAGCAGTTCTGGACAGGCCTTATACAATGAGCAGTTCTTC
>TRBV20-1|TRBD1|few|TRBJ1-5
CSARELGQAAQHF
TGCAGTGCTAGAGAACTGGGACAGGCAGCCCAGCATTTT
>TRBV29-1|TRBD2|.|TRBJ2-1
CSARTSGVLYNEQFF
TGCAGCGCTCGGACTAGCGGGGTTCTCTACAATGAGCAGTTCTTC
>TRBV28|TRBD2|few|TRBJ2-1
CASSFLSGVSYNEQFF
TGTGCCAGCAGTTTCCTTAGCGGGGTCTCCTACAATGAGCAGTTCTTC
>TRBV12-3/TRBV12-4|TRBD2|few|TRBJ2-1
CASSLLGGGRYNEQFF
TGTGCCAGCAGTTTGCTGGGCGGGGGGCGGTACAATGAGCAGTTCTTC
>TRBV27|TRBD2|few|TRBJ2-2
CASSLSWGGTGELFF
TGTGCCAGCAGTTTATCATGGGGGGGAACCGGGGAGCTGTTTTTT
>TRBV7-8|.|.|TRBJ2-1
CASTLGEEQFF
TGTGCCAGCACCCTGGGGGAGGAGCAGTTCTTC
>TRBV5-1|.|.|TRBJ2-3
CASSLNPGPDTQYF
TGCGCCAGCAGCTTGAACCCGGGCCCAGATACGCAGTATTTT
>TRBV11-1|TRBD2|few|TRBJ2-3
CASSATSGGADGTDTQYF
TGTGCCAGCAGCGCTACTAGCGGGGGGGCAGACGGCACAGATACGCAGTATTTT
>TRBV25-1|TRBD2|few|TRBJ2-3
CASSEYGGGSTDTQYF
TGTGCCAGCAGTGAATACGGCGGGGGAAGCACAGATACGCAGTATTTT
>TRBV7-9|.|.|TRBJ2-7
CASSPGYGLYEQYF
TGTGCCAGCAGCCCTGGGTACGGCCTCTACGAGCAGTACTTC
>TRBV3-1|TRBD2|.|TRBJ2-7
CASSQDLFPRGGGNEQYF
TGTGCCTCCAGCCAAGATCTTTTTCCGCGGGGGGGCGGGAACGAGCAGTACTTC
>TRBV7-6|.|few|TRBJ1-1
CASSLGSMSEAFF
TGTGCCAGCAGCTTAGGAAGCATGTCTGAAGCTTTCTTT
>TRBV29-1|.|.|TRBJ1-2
CSVGREDGYTF
TGCAGCGTCGGGAGGGAGGATGGCTACACCTTC
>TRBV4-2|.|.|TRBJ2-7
CASSPLTEQIYEQYF
TGTGCCAGCAGCCCTCTAACGGAACAGATCTACGAGCAGTACTTC
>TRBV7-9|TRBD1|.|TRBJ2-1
CASSPSGTGLNEQFF
TGTGCCAGCAGCCCTTCCGGGACAGGACTGAATGAGCAGTTCTTC
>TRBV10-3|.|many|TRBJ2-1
CAISEGPVGNEQFF
TGTGCCATCAGTGAAGGCCCTGTGGGCAATGAGCAGTTCTTC
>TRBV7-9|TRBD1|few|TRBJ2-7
CASSKPGTGIFYEQYF
TGTGCCAGCAGCAAGCCCGGGACAGGCATCTTCTACGAGCAGTACTTC
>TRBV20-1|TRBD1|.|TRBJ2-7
CSATGQVLHGEQYF
TGCAGTGCTACCGGACAGGTTTTACATGGAGAGCAGTACTTC
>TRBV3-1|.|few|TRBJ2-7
CASSQDSPTYEQYF
TGTGCCAGCAGCCAAGACAGCCCCACCTACGAGCAGTACTTC
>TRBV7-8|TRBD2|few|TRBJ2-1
CASSSTSGGPYNEQFF
TGTGCCAGCAGCTCCACAAGCGGGGGACCCTACAATGAGCAGTTCTTC
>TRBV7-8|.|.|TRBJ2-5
CASSLAWSGHFETQYF
TGTGCCAGCAGCTTAGCGTGGTCGGGGCACTTCGAGACCCAGTACTTC
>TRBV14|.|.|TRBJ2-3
CASSLAGSRGSQYF
TGTGCCAGCAGCCTTGCTGGTAGTCGCGGCAGTCAGTATTTT
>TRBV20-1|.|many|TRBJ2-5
CSAKTGTDQETQYF
TGCAGTGCAAAAACCGGGACGGATCAAGAGACCCAGTACTTC
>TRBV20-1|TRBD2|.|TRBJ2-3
CSAYGGASTDTQYF
TGCAGTGCTTACGGGGGGGCTAGCACAGATACGCAGTATTTT
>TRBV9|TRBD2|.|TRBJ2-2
CASSVGLAGGQNTGELFF
TGTGCCAGCAGCGTAGGACTAGCGGGGGGCCAAAACACCGGGGAGCTGTTTTTT
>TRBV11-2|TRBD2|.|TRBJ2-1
CASSLARGGEQFF
TGTGCCAGCAGCTTAGCCCGGGGGGGGGAGCAGTTCTTC
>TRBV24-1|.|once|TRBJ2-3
CATSDTGPDTQYF
TGTGCCACCAGTGACACGGGCCCAGATACGCAGTATTTT
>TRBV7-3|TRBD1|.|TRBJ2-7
CASSYRDRVYEQYF
TGTGCCAGCAGCTACCGGGACAGGGTCTACGAGCAGTACTTC
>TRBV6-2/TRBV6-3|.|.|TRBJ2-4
CASSFQGWGDIQYF
TGTGCCAGCAGTTTCCAGGGCTGGGGAGACATTCAGTACTTC
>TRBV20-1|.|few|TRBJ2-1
CSAREHKTLNEQFF
TGCAGTGCTAGAGAACATAAAACCCTCAATGAGCAGTTCTTC
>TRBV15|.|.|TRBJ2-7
CATSPRGRAYEQYF
TGTGCCACCAGCCCCAGGGGACGGGCCTACGAGCAGTACTTC
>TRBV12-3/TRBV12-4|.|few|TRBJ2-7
CASSLNDRTQISYEQYF
TGTGCCAGCAGTCTAAATGACAGGACCCAAATATCCTACGAGCAGTACTTC
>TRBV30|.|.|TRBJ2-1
CARGAGIGGNEQFF
TGTGCCCGGGGGGCGGGGATCGGGGGTAATGAGCAGTTCTTC
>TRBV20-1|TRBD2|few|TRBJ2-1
CSARVLAGAYEQFF
TGCAGTGCTAGAGTTCTAGCGGGGGCGTATGAGCAGTTCTTC
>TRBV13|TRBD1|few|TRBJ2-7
CASSLRTGIYEQYF
TGTGCCAGCAGCTTGAGGACAGGCATATACGAGCAGTACTTC
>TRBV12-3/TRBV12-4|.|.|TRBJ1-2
CASSPGGGDGYTF
TGTGCCAGCAGTCCCGGCGGCGGGGACGGCTACACCTTC
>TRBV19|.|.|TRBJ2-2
CASSIISGGDTGELFF
TGTGCCAGTAGTATTATTTCCGGGGGCGACACCGGGGAGCTGTTTTTT
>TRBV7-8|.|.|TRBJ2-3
CASSPVGWGDTQYF
TGTGCCAGCAGCCCGGTGGGGTGGGGAGATACGCAGTATTTT
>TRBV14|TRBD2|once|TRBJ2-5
CASSPPGLAGEETQYF
TGTGCCAGCAGCCCCCCAGGACTAGCGGGAGAAGAGACCCAGTACTTC
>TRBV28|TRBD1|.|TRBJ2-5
CASSHRDRVRETQYF
TGTGCCAGCAGTCATAGGGACAGGGTGCGGGAGACCCAGTACTTC
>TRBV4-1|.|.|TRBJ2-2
CASSQYGTPGELFF
TGCGCCAGCAGCCAATACGGGACTCCCGGGGAGCTGTTTTTT
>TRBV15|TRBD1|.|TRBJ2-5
CATSRGDREGETQYF
TGTGCCACCAGCAGAGGGGACAGGGAGGGGGAGACCCAGTACTTC
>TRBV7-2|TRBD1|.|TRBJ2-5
CASSRDRTNQETQYF
TGTGCCAGCAGCAGGGACAGGACCAACCAAGAGACCCAGTACTTC
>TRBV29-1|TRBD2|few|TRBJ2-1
CSVETSGGAWGEQFF
TGCAGCGTTGAGACTAGCGGGGGGGCATGGGGTGAGCAGTTCTTC